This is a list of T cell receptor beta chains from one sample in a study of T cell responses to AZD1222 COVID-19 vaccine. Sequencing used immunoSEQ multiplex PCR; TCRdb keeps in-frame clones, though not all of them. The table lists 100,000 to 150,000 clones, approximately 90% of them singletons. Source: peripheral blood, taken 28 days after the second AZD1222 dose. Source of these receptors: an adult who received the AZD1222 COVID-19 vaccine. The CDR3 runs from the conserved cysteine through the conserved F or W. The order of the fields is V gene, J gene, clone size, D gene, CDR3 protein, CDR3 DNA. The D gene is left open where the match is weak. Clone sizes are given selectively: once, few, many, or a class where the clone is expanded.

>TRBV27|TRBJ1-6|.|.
CASRITGSSYNSPLHF
TGTGCCAGCAGGATAACAGGGAGCTCCTATAATTCACCCCTCCACTTT
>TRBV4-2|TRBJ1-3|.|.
CASSQEEGRYSGNTIYF
TGTGCCAGCAGCCAAGAAGAAGGACGGTACTCTGGAAACACCATATATTTT
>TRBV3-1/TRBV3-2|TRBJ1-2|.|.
CASSQGRGTGYTF
TGTGCCAGCAGCCAAGGAAGGGGCACTGGCTACACCTTC
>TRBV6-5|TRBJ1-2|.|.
CASSSQGYGYTF
TGTGCCAGCAGTTCACAGGGCTATGGCTACACCTTC
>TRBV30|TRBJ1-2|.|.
CAWSRGSYGYTF
TGTGCCTGGAGTCGGGGCAGCTATGGCTACACCTTC
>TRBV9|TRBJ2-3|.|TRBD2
CASSTILAGADTQYF
TGTGCCAGCAGCACCATACTAGCGGGAGCAGATACGCAGTATTTT
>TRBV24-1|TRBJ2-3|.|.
CATSDGDIEKGDTQYF
TGTGCCACCAGTGATGGCGACATTGAGAAGGGAGATACGCAGTATTTT
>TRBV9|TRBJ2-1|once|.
CASSDARGGSEQFF
TGTGCCAGCAGCGATGCTCGGGGAGGCAGTGAGCAGTTCTTC
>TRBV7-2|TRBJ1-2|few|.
CASSFSGDYGYTF
TGTGCCAGCAGCTTTTCTGGGGACTATGGCTACACCTTC
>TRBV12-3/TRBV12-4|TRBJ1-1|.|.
CASSFEGTEAFF
TGTGCCAGCAGTTTTGAGGGGACTGAAGCTTTCTTT
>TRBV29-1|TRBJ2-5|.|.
CSVDVYGGSKQETQYF
TGCAGCGTTGACGTTTACGGAGGCAGTAAACAAGAGACCCAGTACTTC
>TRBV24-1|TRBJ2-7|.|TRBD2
CATSDPGLAEVYEQYF
TGTGCCACCAGTGATCCCGGACTAGCGGAGGTGTACGAGCAGTACTTC
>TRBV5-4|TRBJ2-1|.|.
CASSFIRGPEQFF
TGTGCCAGCAGCTTCATCCGGGGGCCTGAGCAGTTCTTC
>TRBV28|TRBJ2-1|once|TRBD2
CASSLPRLASYNEQFF
TGTGCCAGCAGTCTCCCACGACTAGCCTCCTACAATGAGCAGTTCTTC
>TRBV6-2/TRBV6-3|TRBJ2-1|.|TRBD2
CASSSGTSGRGDEQFF
TGTGCCAGCAGCTCCGGGACTAGCGGGAGGGGCGATGAGCAGTTCTTC
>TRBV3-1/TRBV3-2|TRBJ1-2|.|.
CASSQGTGALASGYTF
TGTGCCAGCAGCCAAGGCACAGGTGCTTTGGCGAGTGGCTACACCTTC
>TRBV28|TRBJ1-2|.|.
CASRAGAAGGYTF
TGTGCCAGCAGAGCGGGGGCAGCTGGGGGCTACACCTTC
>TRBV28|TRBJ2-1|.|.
CASSLEELLSYNEQFF
TGTGCCAGCAGTTTGGAGGAGCTTCTCTCCTACAATGAGCAGTTCTTC
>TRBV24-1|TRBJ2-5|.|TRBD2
CATSERRGGQETQYF
TGTGCCACCAGTGAGCGCCGGGGGGGCCAAGAGACCCAGTACTTC
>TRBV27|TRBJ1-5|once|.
CASSLSPTRRGWSNQPQHF
TGTGCCAGCAGTTTGTCTCCGACAAGAAGGGGCTGGAGCAATCAGCCCCAGCATTTT
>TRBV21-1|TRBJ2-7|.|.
CASSKPGQGYRPSYEQYF
TGTGCCAGCAGCAAACCGGGACAGGGCTACCGACCCTCCTACGAGCAGTACTTC
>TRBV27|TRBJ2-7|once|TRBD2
CASSSKGLAGGLEQYF
TGTGCCAGCAGTTCCAAGGGGTTAGCGGGAGGGCTAGAGCAGTACTTC
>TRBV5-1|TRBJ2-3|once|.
CASTLKPNPDTQYF
TGCGCCAGCACCCTAAAGCCTAACCCAGATACGCAGTATTTT
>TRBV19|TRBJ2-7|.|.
CASSGTNLYEQYF
TGTGCCAGTAGTGGGACAAATCTTTACGAGCAGTACTTC
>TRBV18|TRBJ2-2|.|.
CASSTGTGELFF
TGTGCCAGCTCAACGGGGACTGGGGAGCTGTTTTTT
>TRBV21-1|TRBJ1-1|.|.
CASSWDRENTEAFF
TGTGCCAGCAGCTGGGACAGGGAGAACACTGAAGCTTTCTTT
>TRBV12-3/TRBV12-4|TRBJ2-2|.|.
CASTGVAGELFF
TGTGCCAGCACCGGGGTGGCCGGGGAGCTGTTTTTT
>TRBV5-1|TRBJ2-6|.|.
CASSLVGHRLPPSGANVLTF
TGCGCCAGCAGCTTGGTGGGACATCGATTACCGCCCTCTGGGGCCAACGTCCTGACTTTC
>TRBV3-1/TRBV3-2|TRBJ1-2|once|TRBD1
CASSQRQGGYYGYTF
TGTGCCAGCAGCCAGCGACAGGGGGGATACTATGGCTACACCTTC
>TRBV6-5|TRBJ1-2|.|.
CASSYARHNNYGYTF
TGTGCCAGCAGTTATGCACGGCACAATAACTATGGCTACACCTTC
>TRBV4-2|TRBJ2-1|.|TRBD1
CASSQHQTGTGPYNEQFF
TGTGCCAGCAGCCAACACCAGACCGGGACAGGGCCCTACAATGAGCAGTTCTTC
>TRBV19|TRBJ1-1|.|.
CASSIPLSTEAFF
TGTGCCAGTAGTATTCCTTTGAGCACTGAAGCTTTCTTT
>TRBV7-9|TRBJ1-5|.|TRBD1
CASSMDRTQHF
TGTGCCAGCAGCATGGACAGGACCCAGCATTTT
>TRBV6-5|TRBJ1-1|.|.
CASSYRQGRDTEAFF
TGTGCCAGCAGTTACAGGCAGGGGAGGGACACTGAAGCTTTCTTT
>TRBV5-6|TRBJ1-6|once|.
CASSSRDRLPNSPLHF
TGTGCCAGCAGCTCGCGAGACAGGTTGCCAAATTCACCCCTCCACTTT
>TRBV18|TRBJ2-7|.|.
CASSQESGYEQYF
TGTGCCAGCTCGCAAGAGAGTGGGTACGAGCAGTACTTC
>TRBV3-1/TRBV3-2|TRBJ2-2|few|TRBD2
CASSRTGGADTGELFF
TGTGCCAGCAGCCGTACCGGGGGGGCGGACACCGGGGAGCTGTTTTTT
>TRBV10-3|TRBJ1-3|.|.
CAISGQGNTIYF
TGTGCCATCAGCGGACAAGGAAACACCATATATTTT
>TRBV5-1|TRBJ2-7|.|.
CASSLRSSGSYEQYF
TGCGCCAGCAGCTTGAGGAGCAGCGGGTCCTACGAGCAGTACTTC
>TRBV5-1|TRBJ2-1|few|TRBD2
CATKLAGGPGEQFF
TGCGCCACCAAATTAGCGGGAGGGCCGGGTGAGCAGTTCTTC
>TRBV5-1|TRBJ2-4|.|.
CASSPTDTKNIQYF
TGCGCCAGCAGCCCGACAGACACCAAAAACATTCAGTACTTC
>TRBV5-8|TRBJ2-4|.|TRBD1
CASSSQGVGRDQYF
TGTGCCAGCAGCTCCCAGGGGGTTGGACGGGATCAGTACTTC
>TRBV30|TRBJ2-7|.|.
CAWSVLATGTTYEQYF
TGTGCCTGGAGTGTATTGGCTACAGGTACCACTTACGAGCAGTACTTC
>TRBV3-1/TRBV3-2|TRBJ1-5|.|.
CASSRLGGQPQHF
TGTGCCAGCAGCCGCCTGGGCGGTCAGCCCCAGCATTTT
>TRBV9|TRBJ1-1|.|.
CASSQGTTEAFF
TGTGCCAGCTCCCAAGGGACCACTGAAGCTTTCTTT
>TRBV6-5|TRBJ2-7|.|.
CASSPREVVSYEQYF
TGTGCCAGCAGCCCCAGGGAGGTTGTCTCCTACGAGCAGTACTTC
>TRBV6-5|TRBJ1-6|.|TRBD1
CASRWETGGSPLHF
TGTGCCAGCAGGTGGGAGACAGGGGGGTCACCCCTCCACTTT
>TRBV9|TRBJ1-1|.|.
CASSPYRDTEAFF
TGTGCCAGCAGCCCCTACAGGGACACTGAAGCTTTCTTT
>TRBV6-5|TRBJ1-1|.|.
CASSPQGENTEAFF
TGTGCCAGCAGTCCACAGGGAGAGAACACTGAAGCTTTCTTT
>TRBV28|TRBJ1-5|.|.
CASSVGQFNQPQHF
TGTGCCAGCAGTGTCGGACAGTTCAATCAGCCCCAGCATTTT
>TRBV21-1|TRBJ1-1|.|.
CASRIVIRHQEAPEAFF
TGTGCCAGCAGAATTGTAATACGGCATCAGGAGGCTCCTGAAGCTTTCTTT